A single sample gave rise to the 9 T cell receptor beta chains below, sequenced in a study of cytomegalovirus exposure and HLA in healthy donors. The study ran its PCR with 60 Vbeta and 13 Jbeta primers. Some clones are missing from TCRdb's copy, which holds only in-frame ones; the method was immunoSEQ multiplex PCR. The repertoire holds 150,000 or so clones, with more than 70% as singletons. What was sequenced was PBMCs. The receptors were gathered from a boy under 10 years old in good health and CMV-seronegative.

This clone turned up a few times. The rearrangement uses TRBV6-5 and TRBJ2-1; the D is unclear. This CDR3 spans 11 amino acids. Looked up from germline, CDR1 is MNHEY and CDR2 is SVGAGI. V lost 5 bases to trimming and J lost 8 bases, with 7 bases between them. The CDR3, as DNA: TGTGCCAGCAGTCTAGGCGATGAGCAGTTCTTC. This translates into CASSLGDEQFF.

The rearrangement joins TRBV19 to TRBJ2-5; 8 nucleotides match TRBD1. V was clipped by 4 bases and J by 2 bases; unmatched bases: 9. This CDR3 has 16 residues. Germline V gene lookup returns CDR1 LNHDA and CDR2 SQIVND (reference sequence). This CDR3 is CASSTQIQGEQETQYF. As DNA, the CDR3 is TGTGCCAGTAGTACCCAAATACAGGGGGAACAAGAGACCCAGTACTTC.

The chain recombines TRBV6-5 with TRBJ2-7; weak D call: TRBD2 (6 bases). This CDR3 comprises 13 residues. Trimming shortened V by 8 bases and J by 0 bases, and 11 bases separated the two germline ends. The germline gives CDR1 MNHEY, CDR2 SVGAGI. The CDR3 region is CASARDSSYEQYF. CDR3 coding DNA: TGTGCCAGCGCCCGGGACTCCTCCTACGAGCAGTACTTC.

The rearrangement joins TRBV6-5 to TRBJ1-2, with no clear D. The CDR3 totals 13 residues. Germline assignment: CDR1 MNHEY and CDR2 SVGAGI. The V end lost 5 bases, the J end lost 6 bases, and 13 bases lay between the germline ends. DNA of the CDR3: TGTGCCAGCAGTCGCGGGCCAAATAATGGCTACACCTTC. Amino acids: CASSRGPNNGYTF.

The chain has TRBV5-6 and TRBJ2-7; 11 bases are shared with TRBD2. The germline V gene has CDR1 SGHDT and CDR2 YYEEEE. The CDR3 extends over 15 amino acids. J was trimmed by 5 bases and V by 1 base; bases with no gene match: 5. The CDR3 loop reads CASSLIRLAGNEQYF. CDR3 in DNA: TGTGCCAGCAGCTTGATAAGACTAGCGGGAAACGAGCAGTACTTC.

The V call is TRBV11-2, the J call TRBJ2-1; 8 bases agree with TRBD2. Germline CDR1 and CDR2: SGHAT and FQNNGV. The CDR3 runs 14 residues. Trimming removed 7 bases from V and 8 bases from J; junction bases left unmatched: 10. The CDR3, as DNA: TGTGCCAGCAACGTAGCGGGACCGTATGATGAGCAGTTCTTC. This gives the protein CASNVAGPYDEQFF.

The gene calls are TRBV5-4 and TRBJ2-5; TRBD2 agrees at 12 bases. TRBJ2-7 matches the DNA end more closely, so the J call is doubtful. Germline values: CDR1 SGHNT, CDR2 YYREEE (reference sequence). The CDR3 runs to 16 residues. CDR3 sequence: CASSYRTSGASYEQYF. DNA for the CDR3: TGTGCCAGCAGCTACCGGACTAGCGGGGCCTCCTACGAGCAGTACTTC.

The chain employs TRBV5-4 and TRBJ2-3; D is possibly TRBD2 (5 bases). This CDR3 comprises 15 residues. CDR1 and CDR2 from the germline V gene are SGHNT and YYREEE (reference sequence). Trimming pared 4 bases from V and 0 bases from J, leaving 12 bases between. The CDR3 nucleotides read TGTGCCAGCAGCGCGGACTCCACTAGCACAGATACGCAGTATTTT. The encoded protein is CASSADSTSTDTQYF.

The V and J genes are TRBV19 and TRBJ1-5; D not certain. CDR1 LNHDA and CDR2 SQIVND come from the germline V gene (reference sequence). Trimming removed 3 bases from V and 7 bases from J, with 13 bases in between. The CDR3 sequence is 14 residues long. The CDR3 protein is CASSIRGYRQPQHF. Written as DNA, the CDR3 is TGTGCCAGTAGTATTAGAGGGTATCGCCAGCCCCAGCATTTT.